The next 30 T cell receptor beta chains were all read from a single sample in a study of Graves' ophthalmopathy and Graves' hyperthyroidism. The study amplified TCR beta CDR3 regions using RNA transcripts. Scientists carried out first-round RT-PCR using HTBI primers and then a second-round multiplex PCR. TCRdb re-called the multiplex PCR reads with MiXCR, one entry per CDR3 protein. The data contain a few hundred thousand distinct CDR3 sequences, 15% of them singletons. Sample: peripheral blood. The receptor source for this set is a woman between 18 and 29 years old with stable Graves' hyperthyroidism.

In its sample, this clonotype was seen many times. This chain links TRBV19 with TRBJ2-7; no definite D call. Between the trimmed V and J ends, which lost 4 bases and 2 bases, there was a span of 12 bases. This CDR3 contains 14 residues. Germline V gives CDR1 LNHDA, CDR2 SQIVND (reference sequence). CDR3 sequence (DNA): TGTGCCAGTAGTAAGGGCGTCAGAACCTACGAGCAGTACTTC. Translated: CASSKGVRTYEQYF.

There are many counts of this clonotype. This chain joins TRBV12-5 and TRBJ1-1, with no clear D. V lost 0 bases and J lost 1, with 9 bases in between. This CDR3 region has 15 residues. Looked up from germline, CDR1 is LGHNT and CDR2 is FRNRAP. CDR3 DNA sequence: TGTGCTAGTGGTTTGGTAGCGGATTCGAACACTGAAGCTTTCTTT. Protein product: CASGLVADSNTEAFF.

This clonotype was counted ten times or more. The chain has TRBV7-2 and TRBJ1-2; 7 bases fit TRBD1. Germline lookup yields CDR1 SGHTA and CDR2 FQGNSA. The J segment lost 6 bases and the V segment lost 1 base, leaving 5 bases of the junction unmatched. This CDR3 region has 14 residues. The CDR3 sequence is CASSLEVGQNGYTF. CDR3 DNA sequence: TGTGCCAGCAGCTTAGAGGTGGGACAGAATGGCTACACCTTC.

The chain joins TRBV19 to TRBJ1-1, with 9 nucleotides matching TRBD1. This CDR3 contains 15 residues. Germline CDR1 LNHDA, CDR2 SQIVND (reference sequence). With V trimmed by 5 bases and J by 4 bases, 8 bases remained unmatched. This chain's CDR3 is CASSLKTGGGTEAFF. The CDR3 DNA follows: TGTGCCAGTAGTTTAAAGACAGGGGGTGGCACTGAAGCTTTCTTT.

Note on this clonotype: A read error may be the cause here, since a much bigger clone is one base away. The chain has TRBV11-2 and TRBJ2-5; no clear D gene. The CDR3 is made up of 15 amino acids. Germline V gene data show CDR1 as SGHAT and CDR2 as FQNNGV. The CDR3 DNA sequence: TGTGCCAGCAGCTTAGCGGCGAGCAGTGGAGAGACCAAGTACTTC. It translates to CASSLAASSGETKYF. Complete variable domain (other parts from reference TRBV11-2 and TRBJ2-5): EAGVAQSPRYKIIEKRQSVAFWCNPISGHATLYWYQQILGQGPKLLIQFQNNGVVDDSQLPKDRFSAERLKGVDSTLKIQPAKLEDSAVYLCASSLAASSGETKYFGPGTRLLVL.

This clonotype has a count of ten or more. This chain connects TRBV6-1 to TRBJ2-5; D is perhaps TRBD1 (6 bases). CDR3 size: 16 residues. V lost 5 bases and J lost 4, with 20 bases in between. Germline V gene lookup returns CDR1 MNHNS and CDR2 SASEGT. The chain's CDR3 is CASSLQDRRTGETQYF. DNA for the CDR3: TGTGCCAGCAGTCTCCAAGACAGGCGTACTGGAGAGACCCAGTACTTC.

This clonotype was recorded at least ten times. The DNA of the CDR3 is TGCAGTGCTAGAGATCGGACAGCTCTGGGGGAGGGCTACACCTTC. This translates into CSARDRTALGEGYTF. The chain has TRBV20-1 and TRBJ1-2, with D perhaps matching TRBD1 (6 bases). CDR1 is DFQATT, CDR2 SNEGSKA, per germline (reference sequence). Trimming left V 0 bases short and J 8 bases short, with 19 bases between. The CDR3 covers 15 residues.

Details on this clonotype: In this CDR3 the conserved last residue, phenylalanine or tryptophan, is missing, so a read error is likely. The rearrangement uses TRBV5-1 and TRBJ1-2; TRBD1 matches at 8 bases. The V gene's germline CDR1 is SGHRS and CDR2 YFSETQ. This CDR3 region has 15 residues. The V gene end was trimmed by 4 bases and the J gene end by 1 base; junction bases not matched to a gene: 6. The CDR3 DNA follows: TGCGCCAGCAGCGGCAGGACAGGGCTTAACTATGGCTACACCGTC. Translation gives CASSGRTGLNYGYTV.

This clonotype was recorded many times. The chain carries TRBV27 and TRBJ2-7; D gene uncertain. The germline V gene has CDR1 MNHEY and CDR2 SMNVEV (reference sequence). The CDR3 loop spans 13 amino acids. The V end was cut by 0 bases, the J end by 2 bases, with 5 bases between. The CDR3, as DNA: TGTGCCAGCAGTTTATCGACGGCCTACGAGCAGTACTTC. Residues: CASSLSTAYEQYF.

Many counts were recorded for this clonotype. V and J are TRBV20-1 and TRBJ2-7; D might be TRBD1 or TRBD2, each matching 5 bases. Germline CDR1 and CDR2: DFQATT and SNEGSKA (reference sequence). The CDR3 has 12 amino acids. The V gene lost 3 bases and the J gene lost 7 bases, with 13 bases spanning the gap. The CDR3 spells CSARRGAWEQYF. The CDR3 coding sequence is TGCAGTGCTAGGCGAGGGGCGTGGGAGCAGTACTTC.

This clonotype was picked up many times. V is TRBV6-1 and J is TRBJ2-7; a weak D match, TRBD2 (6 bases). This CDR3 spans 14 amino acids. Germline V gene lookup returns CDR1 MNHNS and CDR2 SASEGT. The V end lost 6 bases, the J end lost 6 bases, and 18 bases lay between the germline ends. As DNA, the CDR3 is TGTGCCAGCAGAATGAGGTCCGAGCGGGCCGAGCAGTACTTC. It encodes CASRMRSERAEQYF.

The sample holds a few counts of this clonotype. The rearrangement links TRBV7-2 to TRBJ2-7; 7 nucleotides agree with TRBD2. The V and J ends lost 2 bases and 9 bases, in that order; junction bases with no gene match: 1. The length of the CDR3 is 11 residues. Looked up from germline, CDR1 is SGHTA and CDR2 is FQGNSA. DNA of the CDR3: TGTGCCAGCAGCTTATCGGGGGGGCAGTACTTC. Translated, it gives CASSLSGGQYF.

The gene calls are TRBV28 and TRBJ1-5; D is uncertain. CDR1 MDHEN and CDR2 SYDVKM come from the germline V gene. Trimming took 3 bases from V and 8 from J, leaving 8 bases between them. The CDR3 is made up of 12 amino acids. The CDR3 coding sequence is TGTGCCAGCAGTTTGGTGTGGGAGCCCCAGCATTTT. This codes for CASSLVWEPQHF.

V and J are TRBV27 and TRBJ2-5; TRBD1 matches 8 bases. V lost 5 bases, J lost 5 bases, and 16 bases stayed unmatched. Germline V gene lookup returns CDR1 MNHEY and CDR2 SMNVEV (reference sequence). This CDR3 is 17 amino acids long. CDR3 region: CASSRYPGGERRETQYF. CDR3 coding DNA: TGTGCCAGCAGTAGATACCCAGGGGGCGAAAGGAGGGAGACCCAGTACTTC.

Of note for this clonotype: This may stem from a read error, because a much larger clone lies one nucleotide away. The conserved phenylalanine or tryptophan is not found at the CDR3 terminus, so this likely reflects a read error. V and J are TRBV6-1 and TRBJ1-1, with unresolved D. Germline V lookup: CDR1 MNHNS, CDR2 SASEGT. Deletions cut 7 bases from V and 6 bases from J, with 15 bases between. The CDR3 runs 13 residues. The CDR3 DNA reads TGTGCCAGCAAAGACGACAAGGTCGCTGAAGCTTTCTGT. This translates into CASKDDKVAEAFC.

This clonotype was counted at least ten times. The gene calls are TRBV25-1 and TRBJ2-7; 8 positions agree with TRBD1. This CDR3 has 13 residues. Trimming took 7 bases from V and 2 from J; bases not matched to a gene: 4. Germline V gene sequence: CDR1 MGHDK, CDR2 SYGVNS. CDR3 in DNA: TGTGCCAGCACCGGGACAGGACCCTACGAGCAGTACTTC. This translates into CASTGTGPYEQYF.

This clonotype was observed at least ten times. This chain uses TRBV5-8 with TRBJ2-5; unclear D gene. The V end was cut by 3 bases, the J end by 5 bases, with 11 bases between. CDR3 length: 13 residues. Germline values: CDR1 SGHTS, CDR2 YDEGEE. The CDR3 region is CASSYLEMETQYF. The CDR3 nucleotides are TGTGCCAGCAGCTATCTAGAAATGGAGACCCAGTACTTC. Full variable domain (missing parts from reference TRBV5-8 and TRBJ2-5): EAGVTQSPTHLIKTRGQQATLRCSPISGHTSVYWYQQALGLGLQFLLWYDEGEERNRGNFPPRFSGRQFPNYSSELNVNALELEDSALYLCASSYLEMETQYFGPGTRLLVL.

This clonotype was detected ten times or more. The rearrangement joins TRBV6-1 to TRBJ1-2; D gene unclear. Germline V gives CDR1 MNHNS, CDR2 SASEGT. This CDR3 is 13 amino acids long. Trimming shortened V by 6 bases and J by 5 bases, and 13 bases separated the two germline ends. The CDR3 spells CASSPVGLYGYTF. The CDR3 DNA reads TGTGCCAGCAGCCCAGTAGGCCTTTATGGCTACACCTTC.

This clonotype was detected a few times. Since a much larger clone is just one base distant, this may be a read error. This chain links TRBV20-1 with TRBJ1-1; the D gene is possibly TRBD1 (5 bases). Germline V gene lookup returns CDR1 DFQATT and CDR2 SNEGSKA (reference sequence). CDR3 length: 14 amino acids. CDR3 sequence: CSAGDGEGYWAAFF. The CDR3 nucleotides read TGCAGTGCTGGAGATGGGGAGGGGTACTGGGCAGCTTTCTTT.

The gene calls are TRBV11-2 and TRBJ2-5; 7 positions agree with TRBD2. The junction had 11 bases not matched to a gene; V was cut back by 3 bases and J by 4 bases. This CDR3 is 16 amino acids long. Germline assignment: CDR1 SGHAT and CDR2 FQNNGV. The CDR3 protein is CASSFTLLREVETQYF. CDR3 sequence (DNA): TGTGCCAGCAGCTTTACTCTTCTCCGGGAGGTAGAGACCCAGTACTTC.

This clonotype was picked up many times. The genes are TRBV11-2 and TRBJ2-5; 12 bases are a match to TRBD2. Trimming at V came to 5 bases and at J to 4 bases, leaving 14 bases not matched to a gene. The CDR3 totals 18 residues. The germline V gene encodes CDR1 SGHAT and CDR2 FQNNGV. The DNA of the CDR3 is TGTGCCAGCAGCCCCGATTTTCTAGCGGGGGGGCCCGGAGAGACCCAGTACTTC. This sequence encodes CASSPDFLAGGPGETQYF.

This clonotype was counted many times. The V and J genes are TRBV6-2 or TRBV6-3 and TRBJ1-2; D is undetermined. Germline V lookup: CDR1 MNHEY, CDR2 SVGEGT. The germline V and J ends were trimmed by 4 bases and 2 bases, with 8 bases remaining between them. CDR3 length: 13 residues. CDR3 coding DNA: TGTGCCAGCAGTTCGTCACGAAACTATGGCTACACCTTC. It translates to CASSSSRNYGYTF.

This clonotype was seen at least ten times. The chain joins TRBV12-3 or TRBV12-4 to TRBJ2-7, with TRBD2 matching 7 bases. The CDR3 loop spans 15 amino acids. Trimming cost V 2 bases and J 1 base; bases outside gene matches: 5. Here the CDR3 DNA reads TGTGCCAGCAGTTTACGGCGGGGGAGGTCCTACGAGCAGTACTTC. Translation: CASSLRRGRSYEQYF.

The sample holds many counts of this clonotype. This chain uses TRBV11-2 with TRBJ1-1; D gene uncertain. The CDR3 length is 13 residues. V was trimmed by 1 base and J by 5 bases, leaving 8 bases between them. Germline loops: CDR1 SGHAT, CDR2 FQNNGV. The CDR3 region has the DNA TGTGCCAGCAGCTTAGCCCCGGGGACTGAAGCTTTCTTT. Protein product: CASSLAPGTEAFF.

At least ten counts were recorded for this clonotype. This chain joins TRBV12-3 or TRBV12-4 and TRBJ1-1; D unresolved. V was trimmed by 7 bases and J by 8 bases, leaving 11 bases between them. CDR3 length equals 11 residues. CDR3 DNA sequence: TGTGCCAGCATTCGGAGGGCGGAAGCTTTCTTT. This codes for CASIRRAEAFF.

In this sample, this clonotype turned up a few times. The chain carries TRBV27 and TRBJ2-2; weak D call: TRBD1 (6 bases). Germline V gives CDR1 MNHEY, CDR2 SMNVEV (reference sequence). Trimming removed 5 bases at V and 1 base at J, with 17 bases between. The CDR3 spans 17 residues. CDR3 in amino acids: CASSMNRDLWNTGELFF. CDR3 in DNA: TGTGCCAGCAGTATGAACAGGGACCTCTGGAACACCGGGGAGCTGTTTTTT.

This clonotype was counted ten times or more. The rearrangement joins TRBV12-3 or TRBV12-4 to TRBJ1-2; 7 bases are shared with TRBD1. This CDR3 region has 17 residues. With 4 bases clipped from V and 0 bases from J, the junction kept 11 bases outside the gene matches. This CDR3 reads CASSSMTGFSANYGYTF. DNA of the CDR3: TGTGCCAGCAGTTCGATGACAGGGTTCTCAGCTAACTATGGCTACACCTTC.

The CDR3 DNA follows: TGTGCCAGCAGTTACGAAGGGAGCAATCAGCCCCAGCATTTT. It encodes CASSYEGSNQPQHF. The genes are TRBV6-5 and TRBJ1-5; D is unresolved. Trimming removed 2 bases at V and 1 base at J, with 6 bases between. The germline CDR1 and CDR2 sequences are MNHEY and SVGAGI. This CDR3 region has 14 residues.

At least ten counts were recorded for this clonotype. The V call is TRBV14, the J call TRBJ1-6; D uncertain. This CDR3 has 15 amino acids. Germline-derived CDR1 and CDR2 are SGHDN and FVKESK. The V end was cut by 4 bases, the J end by 8 bases, with 15 bases between. CDR3 DNA: TGTGCCAGCAGCCCCCACGAAGGGTTGGATTCACCCCTCCACTTT. Protein product: CASSPHEGLDSPLHF. The full variable domain, its missing parts supplied by reference TRBV14 and TRBJ1-6, is EAGVTQFPSHSVIEKGQTVTLRCDPISGHDNLYWYRRVMGKEIKFLLHFVKESKQDESGMPNNRFLAERTGGTYSTLKVQPAELEDSGVYFCASSPHEGLDSPLHFGNGTRLTVT.

This clonotype has a count of ten or more. CDR3 in amino acids: CATSRARDGGYEQYF. CDR3 nucleotides: TGTGCCACCAGCAGAGCGCGCGATGGGGGATACGAGCAGTACTTC. The chain employs TRBV15 and TRBJ2-7; D tentatively reads TRBD1 or TRBD2 (5 bases each). Trimming left V 1 base short and J 4 bases short, with 14 bases between. Germline loops: CDR1 LNHNV, CDR2 YYDKDF (reference sequence). The CDR3 sequence is 15 residues long. The whole variable domain, filled in from reference TRBV15 and TRBJ2-7, reads DAMVIQNPRYQVTQFGKPVTLSCSQTLNHNVMYWYQQKSSQAPKLLFHYYDKDFNNEADTPDNFQSRRPNTSFCFLDIRSPGLGDTAMYLCATSRARDGGYEQYFGPGTRLTVT.